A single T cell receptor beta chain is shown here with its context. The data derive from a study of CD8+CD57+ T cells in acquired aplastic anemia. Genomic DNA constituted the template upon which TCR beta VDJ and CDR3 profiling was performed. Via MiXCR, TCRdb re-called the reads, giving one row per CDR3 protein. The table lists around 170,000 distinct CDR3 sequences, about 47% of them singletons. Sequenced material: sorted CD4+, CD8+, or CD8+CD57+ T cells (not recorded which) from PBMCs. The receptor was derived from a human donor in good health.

CDR3 sequence: CASSPRGAYYGYTF. DNA of the CDR3: TGTGCCAGCAGCCCCCGGGGGGCTTACTATGGCTACACCTTC. The chain carries TRBV7-9 and TRBJ1-2, with D perhaps TRBD1 (6 bases). The CDR3 has 14 residues. Trimming cost V 5 bases and J 3 bases, with 13 bases left between them. The germline CDR1 and CDR2 sequences are SEHNR and FQNEAQ (reference sequence).